This T cell receptor beta chain was obtained from a study of T cell clonotyping in hematopoietic cell transplantation. Study-wide results and caveats: Recipient TCR diversity dropped after transplant; expanded clonotypes rose from day 30 to 180. Few recipient clonotypes overlapped donors; over 97% were de novo at given depth.

Using immunoSEQ multiplex PCR, the repertoire was profiled, and TCRdb retains in-frame clones only, with some absent. This table has some 30,000 clones, 90% to 95% appearing once. Germline-derived CDR1 and CDR2 are LGHNA and YSLEER. The CDR3 is 13 residues long. With 4 bases removed from V and 4 bases from J, the gap between germline ends came to 11 bases. As to this clone: Its specificity is unknown.

The source is a female patient in her fifties who had an allogeneic stem cell transplant from a related donor, so the T cells may come from the graft donor. Some clones in this sample may be carry-over from other donors' samples. This chain joins TRBV4-3 and TRBJ2-7, with D maybe TRBD2 (6 bases). The sequenced sample was PBMCs, obtained 100 days after allogeneic stem cell transplant. This CDR3 is CASSPWAGYEQYF. The CDR3 nucleotides read TGCGCCAGCAGCCCATGGGCGGGATACGAGCAGTACTTC.